Included here is one T cell receptor (beta chain) sequence, with context. This clone is a singleton in its sample. Its antigen is currently not known. Base qualities were left out, and no much larger clone turns up one base away. The source of the sample is a study of T cell changes during pregnancy in multiple sclerosis (dated by TCRdb to 2018 to 2020). Regarding the research as a whole: In women with multiple sclerosis, the researchers looked at how the T cell repertoire shifted as pregnancy progressed.

Library prep was done by the immunoSEQ multiplex PCR assay. Imported from immuneACCESS, the table was reduced by TCRdb to in-frame sequences with V and J called. These copies leave out some clones; in studies compared against another copy, an unresolved V gene accounts for under half, and the cause of the remainder is not known. This sample comprises more than 55,000 clones, about 93% of them detected only once. The ten largest clones take up 1.5% to 2% of the sample. Looking up the germline V gene yields CDR1 MNHNS and CDR2 SASEGT. Unmatched junction bases come to 4, with V trimmed by 6 bases and J by 0 bases. Taken from cysteine to phenylalanine, the CDR3 has 15 residues. Only the CDR3 DNA stays, 45 bases, in frame from base 1.

The sequencing used peripheral blood, collected in the first trimester of pregnancy. The V gene is TRBV6-1 and the J gene is TRBJ1-5, and TRBD1 matches 8 of the central bases. The receptor comes from a female donor in good health, enrolled as a control in a pregnancy study. The sequenced DNA is TGTGCCAGCAGCCGGACAGGGACTAGCAATCAGCCCCAGCATTTT. It specifies CASSRTGTSNQPQHF.